This T cell receptor beta chain stems from a study of T cells in Graves' hyperthyroidism and ophthalmopathy. Germline V gene lookup returns CDR1 LGHDT and CDR2 YNNKEL (reference sequence). Trimming removed 1 base at V and 0 bases at J, with 9 bases between. The CDR3 extends over 15 amino acids. Template material for amplifying TCR beta CDR3 regions consisted of RNA transcripts. HTBI primers were employed in a first-round RT-PCR of the TCR CDR3. TCRdb itself ran the multiplex PCR reads through MiXCR, one entry per CDR3 protein. This table holds more than 550,000 distinct CDR3 sequences, roughly 17% found once. In this sample, this clonotype turned up a few times. Its antigen is not known. Study observations and caveats: Blood shared most expanded thyroid clonotypes above 0.001.

The sequenced sample consisted of blood. This sequence joins TRBV3-1 and TRBJ1-1; D gene unclear. This receptor was obtained from a man aged 45 to 65 with Graves' hyperthyroidism. In nucleotides, the CDR3 is TGTGCCAGCAGCCAAGCGTGGGCCCTGAACACTGAAGCTTTCTTT. Protein: CASSQAWALNTEAFF. The full variable domain, in which reference TRBV3-1 and TRBJ1-1 provide the parts outside the CDR3, is DTAVSQTPKYLVTQMGNDKSIKCEQNLGHDTMYWYKQDSKKFLKIMFSYNNKELIINETVPNRFSPKSPDKAHLNLHINSLELGDSAVYFCASSQAWALNTEAFFGQGTRLTVV.